These 28 T cell receptor beta chains were all obtained from the same sample, sequenced in a study of response to subunit inactivated influenza vaccine. TCRdb re-derived calls from the RT-PCR reads in MiXCR, one entry per CDR3 protein. The sample holds over 400,000 distinct CDR3 sequences, approximately 11% seen once. The sample consisted of PBMCs from blood, taken about 40 days after vaccination. These receptors all stem from a man aged 50 or older who received an inactivated influenza vaccine.

This clonotype was counted only a few times. The chain recombines TRBV6-5 with TRBJ2-3; TRBD2 matches at 10 bases. The germline gives CDR1 MNHEY, CDR2 SVGAGI. The CDR3 has 17 residues. V lost 0 bases to trimming and J lost 3 bases; unmatched junction nucleotides: 6. The CDR3 is CASSYSASGRSTDTQYF. The CDR3 DNA follows: TGTGCCAGCAGTTACTCGGCTAGCGGGAGATCGACAGATACGCAGTATTTT.

The sample holds a few counts of this clonotype. The chain is built from TRBV4-1 and TRBJ1-5; D might be TRBD1 (5 bases). The germline CDR1 and CDR2 sequences are MGHRA and YSYEKL. Trimming cost V 3 bases and J 3 bases, with 18 bases left between them. This CDR3 spans 17 amino acids. CDR3 bases: TGCGCCAGCAGCCAGGAACGAAGTCGGGGACTCAATCAGCCCCAGCATTTT. Amino acids: CASSQERSRGLNQPQHF.

This clonotype has only a few counts. The chain uses TRBV29-1 and TRBJ1-2; D is undetermined. The CDR3 has 13 residues. Germline V gene data show CDR1 as SQVTM and CDR2 as ANQGSEA. V dropped 6 bases and J dropped 4 bases, with 15 bases sitting between them. Written as DNA, the CDR3 is TGCAGCGTCCGACTTAGGGAAGGCTATGGCTACACCTTC. It specifies CSVRLREGYGYTF.

The chain couples TRBV3-1 to TRBJ2-5; 9 bases agree with TRBD2. Germline V gene data show CDR1 as LGHDT and CDR2 as YNNKEL (reference sequence). V lost 3 bases, J lost 5 bases, and 7 bases stayed unmatched. The CDR3 is 15 amino acids. The CDR3 DNA reads TGTGCCAGCAGCCAGACTCTAGCGGGGTTTGAGACCCAGTACTTC. Translated, it gives CASSQTLAGFETQYF.

This clonotype was picked up a small number of times. The genes are TRBV4-1 and TRBJ1-6; TRBD1 is a possible D gene (6 bases). V was shortened by 1 base and J by 2 bases, with 12 bases between the two germline ends. This CDR3 is 17 amino acids long. Germline V gene lookup returns CDR1 MGHRA and CDR2 YSYEKL. The CDR3 DNA is TGCGCCAGCAGCCAAGTGGCAGGGGTGGCCTATAATTCACCCCTCCACTTT. It specifies CASSQVAGVAYNSPLHF.

This clonotype was seen at least ten times. This chain joins TRBV12-3 or TRBV12-4 and TRBJ2-1; D might be TRBD1 (5 bases). This CDR3 is 13 amino acids long. The V gene lost 7 bases and the J gene lost 9 bases, with 16 bases spanning the gap. DNA for the CDR3: TGTGCCAGCACCATAGGGGCCGGTGGTGAGCAGTTCTTC. This translates into CASTIGAGGEQFF.

DNA of the CDR3: TGTGCCAGTAGTAATCTGTGGGGAACGAACACCGGGGAGCTGTTTTTT. Its translation: CASSNLWGTNTGELFF. The rearrangement uses TRBV19 and TRBJ2-2; D uncertain. The V gene's germline CDR1 is LNHDA and CDR2 SQIVND (reference sequence). The CDR3 spans 16 residues. Trimming took off 4 bases at V and 0 bases at J, with 12 bases between the two ends. The whole variable domain, filled in from reference TRBV19 and TRBJ2-2, reads DGGITQSPKYLFRKEGQNVTLSCEQNLNHDAMYWYRQDPGQGLRLIYYSQIVNDFQKGDIAEGYSVSREKKESFPLTVTSAQKNPTAFYLCASSNLWGTNTGELFFGEGSRLTVL.

V and J are TRBV20-1 and TRBJ2-1; 7 bases match TRBD1. Per the germline V gene, CDR1 is DFQATT and CDR2 is SNEGSKA (reference sequence). V gave up 6 bases and J gave up 8 bases; unmatched junction bases: 7. This CDR3 comprises 12 residues. In nucleotides, the CDR3 is TGCAGTGCAAGGACAGGTCACGATGAGCAGTTCTTC. Translation: CSARTGHDEQFF.

There are a few counts of this clonotype. V is TRBV6-5 and J is TRBJ2-7; tentatively, D is TRBD1 (5 bases). Trimming took 0 bases from V and 0 from J, leaving 9 bases between them. Germline V gene data show CDR1 as MNHEY and CDR2 as SVGAGI. The CDR3 contains 15 residues. CDR3 protein: CASSYSQGNSYEQYF. The DNA of the CDR3 is TGTGCCAGCAGTTACTCGCAGGGAAACTCCTACGAGCAGTACTTC.

The V call is TRBV5-1, the J call TRBJ2-3; D perhaps matches TRBD2 (5 bases). V lost 4 bases and J lost 2, with 23 bases in between. Germline V CDR1 and CDR2: SGHRS, YFSETQ. The CDR3 totals 18 residues. CDR3: CASSAPPRGEEYTDTQYF. The CDR3 DNA is TGCGCCAGCAGCGCTCCCCCCCGGGGTGAGGAATACACAGATACGCAGTATTTT.

This clonotype was detected many times. The rearrangement links TRBV4-2 to TRBJ2-3, with TRBD2 identical over 11 bases. Per the germline V gene, CDR1 is LGHNA and CDR2 is YNFKEQ. This CDR3 is 15 amino acids long. J lost 3 bases, V lost 6 bases, and 5 bases had no gene match. The CDR3 spells CASSPTSGVTDTQYF. The CDR3 DNA is TGTGCCAGCAGTCCGACTAGCGGGGTTACAGATACGCAGTATTTT.

In regard to this clonotype: This could be a read error, since a much larger clone is one nucleotide away. The chain's CDR3 is CAISESKGGVSGSNVLTF. The CDR3 DNA sequence: TGTGCCATCAGTGAGTCGAAGGGAGGAGTGTCTGGGTCCAACGTCCTGACTTTC. The V gene is TRBV10-3, the J gene TRBJ2-6; D possibly corresponds to TRBD2 (6 bases). Per the germline V gene, CDR1 is ENHRY and CDR2 is SYGVKD. CDR3 length: 18 amino acids.

This clonotype turned up a few times. The CDR3 coding sequence is TGCAGTGCTAGAGCCGTCCCGGGACTAGCGGGCGCGAACACCGGGGAGCTGTTTTTT. Its translation: CSARAVPGLAGANTGELFF. The V call is TRBV20-1, the J call TRBJ2-2; 12 bases map to TRBD2. The CDR3 totals 19 residues. Germline V gene data show CDR1 as DFQATT and CDR2 as SNEGSKA (reference sequence). V was clipped by 1 base and J by 0 bases; unmatched bases: 9.

The rearrangement joins TRBV7-2 to TRBJ1-5; D is undetermined. CDR3 length: 13 amino acids. Germline V gene sequence: CDR1 SGHTA, CDR2 FQGNSA. V was pared by 5 bases and J by 10 bases, with 15 bases between. The chain's CDR3 is CASSKSPSFPQHF. CDR3 sequence (DNA): TGTGCCAGCAGCAAATCACCGAGTTTTCCCCAGCATTTT.

This clonotype was seen a few times. The chain employs TRBV5-1 and TRBJ2-7; 7 nucleotides agree with TRBD1. V was pared by 1 base and J by 3 bases, with 4 bases of the junction left unmatched. Looked up from germline, CDR1 is SGHRS and CDR2 is YFSETQ. This CDR3 spans 14 amino acids. CDR3: CASSLSTGIYEQYF. The CDR3 DNA reads TGCGCCAGCAGCTTGTCGACAGGGATCTACGAGCAGTACTTC.

The chain links TRBV28 to TRBJ1-2, with D unresolved. Trimming removed 3 bases at V and 2 bases at J, with 10 bases between. The CDR3 runs to 14 residues. Germline CDR1 reads MDHEN; CDR2 reads SYDVKM. The CDR3 bases are TGTGCCAGCAGTTTCCCGGGTGGCAACTATGGCTACACCTTC. Protein: CASSFPGGNYGYTF.

This clonotype was picked up many times. The rearrangement uses TRBV29-1 and TRBJ2-7, with TRBD2 matching over 8 bases. J was trimmed by 4 bases and V by 0 bases; bases with no gene match: 5. The CDR3 contains 14 residues. CDR1 and CDR2 from the germline V gene are SQVTM and ANQGSEA. The CDR3, as DNA: TGCAGCGTTGAAGATCGGGCTAGCGGGTACGAGCAGTACTTC. Residues: CSVEDRASGYEQYF.

The chain employs TRBV12-3 or TRBV12-4 and TRBJ2-7; 10 nucleotides align to TRBD1. This CDR3 spans 15 amino acids. Unmatched junction bases numbered 8, after V lost 7 bases and J lost 2 bases. The CDR3: CASTRGTGVPYEQYF. As DNA, the CDR3 is TGTGCCAGCACCAGGGGGACAGGGGTTCCCTACGAGCAGTACTTC.

This sequence joins TRBV12-3 or TRBV12-4 and TRBJ2-5, with D possibly matching TRBD2 (5 bases). V was pared by 6 bases and J by 4 bases, with 15 bases between. CDR3 length: 14 residues. The CDR3 sequence: CASRVSGSGETQYF. The CDR3 DNA sequence: TGTGCCAGCAGAGTTTCGGGGAGTGGAGAGACCCAGTACTTC.

The V gene is TRBV3-1, the J gene TRBJ1-1, with D perhaps TRBD1 (6 bases). The V gene lost 3 bases and the J gene lost 8 bases, with 13 bases spanning the gap. This CDR3 is 13 amino acids long. Germline V CDR1 and CDR2: LGHDT, YNNKEL (reference sequence). CDR3 protein: CASSQMRDREAFF. CDR3 sequence (DNA): TGTGCCAGCAGCCAGATGCGAGACAGGGAAGCTTTCTTT.

The chain is built from TRBV7-9 and TRBJ2-7; 7 positions agree with TRBD2. Germline CDR1 reads SEHNR; CDR2 reads FQNEAQ (reference sequence). There are 15 residues in the CDR3. V trimming: 5 bases; J trimming: 0 bases; junction bases outside the gene matches: 7. The DNA of the CDR3 is TGTGCCAGCAGCCTAACTAGCGTTAGCTCCTACGAGCAGTACTTC. This translates into CASSLTSVSSYEQYF.

This clonotype was seen a handful of times. The genes are TRBV18 and TRBJ2-1; TRBD1 matches 8 bases. The CDR3 is made up of 14 amino acids. Looked up from germline, CDR1 is KGHSH and CDR2 is LQKENI. Losses at the gene ends were 4 bases for V and 8 bases for J; bases not matched to a gene: 7. The CDR3 protein is CASSLRQGMDEQFF. Here the CDR3 DNA reads TGTGCCAGCTCACTCCGACAGGGGATGGATGAGCAGTTCTTC.

The table lists this clonotype with a few counts. The chain joins TRBV19 to TRBJ2-2; D gene ambiguous. This CDR3 region has 11 residues. Germline V gene sequence: CDR1 LNHDA, CDR2 SQIVND (reference sequence). The V end was cut by 7 bases, the J end by 5 bases, with 5 bases between. The CDR3: CASMITGELFF. CDR3 in DNA: TGTGCCAGTATGATTACCGGGGAGCTGTTTTTT.

This clonotype was counted between two and nine times. The rearrangement uses TRBV6-2 or TRBV6-3 and TRBJ2-5, with a weak D call TRBD2 (6 bases). The ends were cut back, 6 bases at V and 5 bases at J, with 19 bases in the middle. The CDR3 is 15 residues long. Germline CDR1 MNHEY, CDR2 SVGEGT. Here the CDR3 reads CASRRSTRFEETQYF. The CDR3 DNA reads TGTGCCAGCAGGCGCTCGACTAGATTCGAGGAGACCCAGTACTTC.

The rearrangement links TRBV20-1 to TRBJ2-3, with 9 bases that match TRBD2. The CDR3 loop spans 14 amino acids. The germline V gene has CDR1 DFQATT and CDR2 SNEGSKA (reference sequence). The V gene end was trimmed by 5 bases and the J gene end by 4 bases; junction bases not matched to a gene: 7. The CDR3 coding sequence is TGCAGTGCTGCGCGGGGGGGCCTCGCAGATACGCAGTATTTT. Translation gives CSAARGGLADTQYF.

This clonotype was counted a few times. The rearrangement joins TRBV6-5 to TRBJ2-7; 11 bases line up with TRBD2. Germline-derived CDR1 and CDR2 are MNHEY and SVGAGI. V shed 0 bases and J 2 bases; nucleotides not matched to a gene: 12. The CDR3 has 19 amino acids. This CDR3 reads CASSYSKIRLAGNPYEQYF. The CDR3, as DNA: TGTGCCAGCAGTTACTCAAAGATCCGACTAGCGGGAAACCCCTACGAGCAGTACTTC.

J is TRBJ2-1 and V is TRBV27; the match to TRBD1 covers 7 bases. V shed 4 bases and J 4 bases; nucleotides not matched to a gene: 7. The CDR3 spans 15 residues. CDR1 MNHEY and CDR2 SMNVEV come from the germline V gene (reference sequence). CDR3 in amino acids: CASSSRGGGYNEQFF. The CDR3 DNA follows: TGTGCCAGCAGTTCCCGAGGGGGCGGGTACAATGAGCAGTTCTTC.

This clonotype showed up many times. The chain carries TRBV5-1 and TRBJ2-3; no firm D call. Deletions cut 5 bases from V and 0 bases from J, with 10 bases between. Germline-derived CDR1 and CDR2 are SGHRS and YFSETQ. This CDR3 is built from 14 residues. The CDR3 DNA reads as TGCGCCAGCAGAGTGGGGATAAGCACAGATACGCAGTATTTT. It yields the protein CASRVGISTDTQYF.